The T cell receptor beta chain under discussion was sequenced for a study of technical replicates of blood from several donors. After removal of 0 bases from V and 1 base from J, the junction contained 2 bases not matched to a gene. Germline V gives CDR1 SQVTM, CDR2 ANQGSEA. This CDR3 is 14 amino acids long. TCRdb keeps only in-frame clones here, not all; method: immunoSEQ multiplex PCR. The sample gives tens of thousands of clones, 91% of which show up once; 3% to 5% is in the top ten. This clonotype was obtained from a human donor in good health. Some clones in this sample may be carry-over from other donors' samples. What was sequenced was PBMCs. The gene calls are TRBV29-1 and TRBJ2-5; 7 bases map to TRBD1. The CDR3 nucleotides read TGCAGCGTTGAAGAGGGACAGCCCCAAGAGACCCAGTACTTC. Encoded protein: CSVEEGQPQETQYF.